What follows is one T cell receptor (beta chain) and its context. What it binds is not known. The sample is drawn from a study of cytomegalovirus exposure and HLA in healthy donors. Findings and caveats of the study: Segments of the TCR beta V type were, in most cases, productive about 87% or about 30% of the time in an earlier analysis.

PCR primers comprised 60 Vbeta and 13 Jbeta primers. Produced via immunoSEQ multiplex PCR; TCRdb's table is partial and in-frame only. The sample lists 90,000 to 150,000 clones; about 72% were seen once. V was clipped by 4 bases and J by 6 bases, with 12 bases between them. This CDR3 spans 14 amino acids. CDR1 and CDR2 (germline): MNHEY, SMNVEV (reference sequence). J is TRBJ2-2 and V is TRBV27; D may be TRBD2 (5 bases). The TCR originated in a man aged 50-59 years in good health and CMV-seropositive. What was sequenced was PBMCs. In nucleotides, the CDR3 is TGTGCCAGCAGTTCCCTTTTGGAGGCCGGGGAGCTGTTTTTT. Translating gives CASSSLLEAGELFF.